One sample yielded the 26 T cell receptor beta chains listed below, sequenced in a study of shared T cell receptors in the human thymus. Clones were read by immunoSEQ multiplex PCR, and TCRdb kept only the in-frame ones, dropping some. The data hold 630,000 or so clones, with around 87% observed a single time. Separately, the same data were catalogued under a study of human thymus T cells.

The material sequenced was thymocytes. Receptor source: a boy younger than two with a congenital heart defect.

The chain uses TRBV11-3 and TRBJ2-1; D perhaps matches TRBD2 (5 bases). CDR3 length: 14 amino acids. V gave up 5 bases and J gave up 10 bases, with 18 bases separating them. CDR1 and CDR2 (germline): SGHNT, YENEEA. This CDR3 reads CASSVSLAVGEQFF. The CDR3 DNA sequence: TGTGCCAGCAGCGTATCCCTAGCCGTGGGCGAGCAGTTCTTC.

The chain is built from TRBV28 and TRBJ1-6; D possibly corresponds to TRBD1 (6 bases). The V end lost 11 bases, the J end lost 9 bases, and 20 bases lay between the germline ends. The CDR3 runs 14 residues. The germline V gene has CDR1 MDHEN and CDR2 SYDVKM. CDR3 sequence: CACTGGFGSSPLHF. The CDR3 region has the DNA TGTGCCTGCACGGGGGGCTTCGGTAGTTCACCCCTCCACTTT. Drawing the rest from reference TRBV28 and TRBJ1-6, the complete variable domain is DVKVTQSSRYLVKRTGEKVFLECVQDMDHENMFWYRQDPGLGLRLIYFSYDVKMKEKGDIPEGYSVSREKKERFSLILESASTNQTSMYLCACTGGFGSSPLHFGNGTRLTVT.

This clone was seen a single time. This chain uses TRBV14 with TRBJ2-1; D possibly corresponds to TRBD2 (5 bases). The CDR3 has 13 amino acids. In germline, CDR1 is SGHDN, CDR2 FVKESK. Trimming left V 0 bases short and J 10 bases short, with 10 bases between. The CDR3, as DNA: TGTGCCAGCAGCCAAGATCGCGCTAGCGAGCAGTTCTTC. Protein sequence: CASSQDRASEQFF.

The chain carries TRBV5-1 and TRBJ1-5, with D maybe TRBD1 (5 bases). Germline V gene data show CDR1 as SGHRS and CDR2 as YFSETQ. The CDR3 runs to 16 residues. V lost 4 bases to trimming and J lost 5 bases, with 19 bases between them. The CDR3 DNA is TGCGCCAGCAGCCCCACCCGGCGACCCAGGGATCAGCCCCAGCATTTT. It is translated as CASSPTRRPRDQPQHF.

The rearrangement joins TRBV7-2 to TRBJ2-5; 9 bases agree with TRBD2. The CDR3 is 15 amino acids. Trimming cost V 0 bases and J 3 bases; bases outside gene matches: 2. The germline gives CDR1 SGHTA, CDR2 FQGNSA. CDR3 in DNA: TGTGCCAGCAGCTTAGCGGGACTAGCCGAAGAGACCCAGTACTTC. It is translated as CASSLAGLAEETQYF.

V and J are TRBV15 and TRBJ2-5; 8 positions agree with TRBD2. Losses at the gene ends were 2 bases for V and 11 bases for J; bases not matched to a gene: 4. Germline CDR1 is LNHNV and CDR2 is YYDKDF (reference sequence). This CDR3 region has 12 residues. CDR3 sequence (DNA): TGTGCCACCAGCAGAAAAGCGGGAGAGCAGTACTTC. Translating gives CATSRKAGEQYF.

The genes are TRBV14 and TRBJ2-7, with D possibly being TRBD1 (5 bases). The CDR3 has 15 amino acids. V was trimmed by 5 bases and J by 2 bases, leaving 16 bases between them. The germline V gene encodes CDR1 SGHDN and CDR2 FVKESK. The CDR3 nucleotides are TGTGCCAGCAGCTACCAGCCGCTGGGGCCCTACGAGCAGTACTTC. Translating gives CASSYQPLGPYEQYF.

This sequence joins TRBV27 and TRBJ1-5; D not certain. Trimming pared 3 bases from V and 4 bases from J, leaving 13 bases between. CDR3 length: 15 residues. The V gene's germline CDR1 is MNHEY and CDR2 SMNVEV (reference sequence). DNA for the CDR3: TGTGCCAGCAGTTTCGGAGGGAGGGATAATCAGCCCCAGCATTTT. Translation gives CASSFGGRDNQPQHF.

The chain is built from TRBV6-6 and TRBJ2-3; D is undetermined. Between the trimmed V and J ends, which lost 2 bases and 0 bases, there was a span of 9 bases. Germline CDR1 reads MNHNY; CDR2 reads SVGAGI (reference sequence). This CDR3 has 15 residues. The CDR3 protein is CASSYVGDSTDTQYF. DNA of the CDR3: TGTGCCAGCAGTTACGTCGGAGATAGCACAGATACGCAGTATTTT.

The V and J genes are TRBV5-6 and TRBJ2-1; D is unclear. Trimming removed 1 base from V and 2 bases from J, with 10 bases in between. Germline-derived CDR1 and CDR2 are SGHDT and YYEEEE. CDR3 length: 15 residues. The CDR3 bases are TGTGCCAGCAGCTTGAGGCAGGTTGCCTACAATGAGCAGTTCTTC. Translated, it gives CASSLRQVAYNEQFF.

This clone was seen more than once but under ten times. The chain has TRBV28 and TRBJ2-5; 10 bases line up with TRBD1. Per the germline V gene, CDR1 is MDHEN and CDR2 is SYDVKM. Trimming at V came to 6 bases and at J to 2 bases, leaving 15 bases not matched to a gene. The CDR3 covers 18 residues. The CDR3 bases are TGTGCCAGCAGCGCCGGGACAGGGGAGGCATTCGGTCAAGAGACCCAGTACTTC. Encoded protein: CASSAGTGEAFGQETQYF.

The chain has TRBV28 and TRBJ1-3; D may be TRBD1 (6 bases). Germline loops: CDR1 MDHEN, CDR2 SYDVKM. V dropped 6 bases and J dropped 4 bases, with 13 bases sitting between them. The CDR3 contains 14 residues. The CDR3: CASSEDRTGNTIYF. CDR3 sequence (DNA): TGTGCCAGCAGCGAAGACAGGACAGGAAACACCATATATTTT.

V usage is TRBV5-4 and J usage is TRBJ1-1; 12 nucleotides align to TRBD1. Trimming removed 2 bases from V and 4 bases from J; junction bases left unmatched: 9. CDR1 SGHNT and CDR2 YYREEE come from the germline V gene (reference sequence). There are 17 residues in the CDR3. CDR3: CASSLPGTGGAITEAFF. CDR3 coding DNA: TGTGCCAGCAGCTTACCCGGGACAGGGGGCGCTATCACTGAAGCTTTCTTT. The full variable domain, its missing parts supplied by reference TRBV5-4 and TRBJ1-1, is ETGVTQSPTHLIKTRGQQVTLRCSSQSGHNTVSWYQQALGQGPQFIFQYYREEENGRGNFPPRFSGLQFPNYSSELNVNALELDDSALYLCASSLPGTGGAITEAFFGQGTRLTVV.

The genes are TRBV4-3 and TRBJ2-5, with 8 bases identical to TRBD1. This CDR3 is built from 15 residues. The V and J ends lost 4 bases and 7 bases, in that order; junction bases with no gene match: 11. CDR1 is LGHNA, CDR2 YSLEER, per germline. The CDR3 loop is CASSLTTDRVVTQYF. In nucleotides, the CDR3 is TGCGCCAGCAGCCTTACAACGGACAGGGTGGTGACCCAGTACTTC.

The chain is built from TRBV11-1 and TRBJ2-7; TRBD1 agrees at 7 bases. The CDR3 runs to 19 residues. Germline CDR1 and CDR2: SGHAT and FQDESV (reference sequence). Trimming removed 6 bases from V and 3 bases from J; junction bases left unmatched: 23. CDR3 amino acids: CASSPHIDRDVVQNYEQYF. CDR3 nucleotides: TGTGCCAGCAGTCCGCATATAGACAGGGACGTTGTCCAGAACTACGAGCAGTACTTC.

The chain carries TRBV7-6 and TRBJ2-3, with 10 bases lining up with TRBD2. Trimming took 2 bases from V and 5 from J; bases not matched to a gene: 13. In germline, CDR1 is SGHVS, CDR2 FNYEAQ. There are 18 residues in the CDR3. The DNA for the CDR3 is TGTGCCAGCAGCTTAAACTCCCTAGCGGGAGTGGCGGGAGATACGCAGTATTTT. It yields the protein CASSLNSLAGVAGDTQYF.

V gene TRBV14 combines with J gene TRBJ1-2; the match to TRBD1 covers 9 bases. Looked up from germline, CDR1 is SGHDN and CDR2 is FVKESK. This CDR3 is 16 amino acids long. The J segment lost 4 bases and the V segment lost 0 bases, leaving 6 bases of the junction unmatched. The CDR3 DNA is TGTGCCAGCAGCCAAGAAACGGACAGGGGAGCCTATGGCTACACCTTC. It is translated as CASSQETDRGAYGYTF.

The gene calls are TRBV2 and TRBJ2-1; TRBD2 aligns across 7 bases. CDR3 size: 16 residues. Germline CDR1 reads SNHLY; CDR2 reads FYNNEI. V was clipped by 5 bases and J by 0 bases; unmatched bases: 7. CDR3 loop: CASSSTGGGSYNEQFF. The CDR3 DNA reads TGTGCCAGCAGTTCCACGGGCGGGGGCTCCTACAATGAGCAGTTCTTC.

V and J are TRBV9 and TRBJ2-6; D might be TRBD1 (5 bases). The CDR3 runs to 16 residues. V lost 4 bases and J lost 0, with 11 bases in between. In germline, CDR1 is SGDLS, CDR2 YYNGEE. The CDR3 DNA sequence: TGTGCCAGCAGCCCTCACCAGGGCTCTGGGGCCAACGTCCTGACTTTC. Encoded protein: CASSPHQGSGANVLTF.

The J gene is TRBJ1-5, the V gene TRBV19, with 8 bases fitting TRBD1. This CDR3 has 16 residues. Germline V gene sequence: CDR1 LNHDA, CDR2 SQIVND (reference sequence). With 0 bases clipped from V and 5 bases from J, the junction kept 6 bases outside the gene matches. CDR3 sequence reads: CASSIDRTGRDQPQHF. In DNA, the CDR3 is TGTGCCAGTAGTATAGACCGGACAGGGAGGGATCAGCCCCAGCATTTT. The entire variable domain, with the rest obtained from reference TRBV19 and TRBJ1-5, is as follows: DGGITQSPKYLFRKEGQNVTLSCEQNLNHDAMYWYRQDPGQGLRLIYYSQIVNDFQKGDIAEGYSVSREKKESFPLTVTSAQKNPTAFYLCASSIDRTGRDQPQHFGDGTRLSIL.

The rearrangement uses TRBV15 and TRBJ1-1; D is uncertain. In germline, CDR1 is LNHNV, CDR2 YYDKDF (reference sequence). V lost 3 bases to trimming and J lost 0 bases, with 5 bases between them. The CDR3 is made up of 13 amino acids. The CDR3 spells CATSSEMNTEAFF. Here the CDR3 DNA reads TGTGCCACCAGCAGCGAGATGAACACTGAAGCTTTCTTT.

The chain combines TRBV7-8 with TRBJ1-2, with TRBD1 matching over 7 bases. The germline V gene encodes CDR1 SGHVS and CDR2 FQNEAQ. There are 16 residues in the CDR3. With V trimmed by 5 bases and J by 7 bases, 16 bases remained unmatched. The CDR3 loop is CASSPNTKTGFRGYTF. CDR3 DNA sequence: TGTGCCAGCAGCCCAAACACAAAGACAGGGTTCCGTGGCTACACCTTC.

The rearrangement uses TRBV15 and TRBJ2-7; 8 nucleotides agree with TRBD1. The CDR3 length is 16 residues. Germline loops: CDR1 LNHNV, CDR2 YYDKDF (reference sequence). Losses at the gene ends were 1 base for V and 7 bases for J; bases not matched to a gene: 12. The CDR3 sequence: CATSRGPGQDHFEQYF. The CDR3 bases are TGTGCCACCAGCAGAGGACCGGGACAGGACCACTTTGAGCAGTACTTC.

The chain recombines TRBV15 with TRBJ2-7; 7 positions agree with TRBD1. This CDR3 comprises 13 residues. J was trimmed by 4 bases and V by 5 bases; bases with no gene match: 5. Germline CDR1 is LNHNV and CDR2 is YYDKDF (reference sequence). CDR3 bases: TGTGCCACCAGCTTACAGGGGAGATACGAGCAGTACTTC. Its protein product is CATSLQGRYEQYF. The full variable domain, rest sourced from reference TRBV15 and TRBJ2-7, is DAMVIQNPRYQVTQFGKPVTLSCSQTLNHNVMYWYQQKSSQAPKLLFHYYDKDFNNEADTPDNFQSRRPNTSFCFLDIRSPGLGDTAMYLCATSLQGRYEQYFGPGTRLTVT.

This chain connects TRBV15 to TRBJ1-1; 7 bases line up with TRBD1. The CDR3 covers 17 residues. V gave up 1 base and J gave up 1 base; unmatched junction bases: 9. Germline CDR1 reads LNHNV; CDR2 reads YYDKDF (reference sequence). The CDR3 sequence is CATSRGFVEGANTEAFF. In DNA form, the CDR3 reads TGTGCCACCAGCAGAGGATTCGTCGAGGGGGCGAACACTGAAGCTTTCTTT.

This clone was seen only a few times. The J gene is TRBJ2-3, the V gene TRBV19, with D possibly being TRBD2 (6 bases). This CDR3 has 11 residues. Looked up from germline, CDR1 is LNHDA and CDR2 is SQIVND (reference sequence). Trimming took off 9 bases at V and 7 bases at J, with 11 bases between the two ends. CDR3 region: CASGSSHTQYF. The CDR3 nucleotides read TGTGCCAGCGGGAGCAGCCATACGCAGTATTTT.